This TCR beta chain appears in the sequencing data of a study of CD8 T cells in Susac syndrome. It was with random hexamers that roughly 0.5 to 1 ug RNA was reverse transcribed. Amplification of TCR beta CDR3 was carried out by immunoSEQ multiplex PCR, which covered 54 Vbeta and 13 Jbeta segments. TCRdb re-called the immunoSEQ multiplex PCR reads through MiXCR, storing one row per CDR3 protein. The sample has under 110,000 distinct CDR3 sequences, approximately 93% seen once; the top ten hold over 0.4%. Looked up from germline, CDR1 is SGHTA and CDR2 is FQGNSA. Trimming cost V 6 bases and J 4 bases, with 17 bases left between them. The CDR3 consists of 15 residues.

The source material was CD8+ T cells from PBMCs. The rearrangement joins TRBV7-2 to TRBJ2-3, with D perhaps matching TRBD2 (6 bases). The TCR was taken from a human donor with Susac syndrome. CDR3 in amino acids: CASSLTLGLADTQYF. For the CDR3, the DNA is TGTGCCAGCAGTCTTACACTGGGACTTGCAGATACGCAGTATTTT. The whole variable domain, remainder taken from reference TRBV7-2 and TRBJ2-3, is GAGVSQSPSNKVTEKGKDVELRCDPISGHTALYWYRQSLGQGLEFLIYFQGNSAPDKSGLPSDRFSAERTGGSVSTLTIQRTQQEDSAVYLCASSLTLGLADTQYFGPGTRLTVL.